A single sample gave rise to the 13 T cell receptor beta chains below, sequenced in a study of cytomegalovirus exposure and HLA in healthy donors (dated by TCRdb to 2017 to 2019). Libraries were made using the immunoSEQ multiplex PCR assay. TCRdb limited this immuneACCESS table to in-frame rearrangements with V and J called. A share of clones is missing; checked studies link under half to unresolved V genes, and the rest is unexplained. Counted in this sample were 110,000 or so clones; approximately 91% of them appeared once. The leading ten clones occupy nearly 4.5% of the sample. Sequenced input: PBMCs. Receptor source: a young man in good health and CMV-seropositive.

The gene calls are TRBV4-1 and TRBJ1-2, with D possibly TRBD1 on 6 matching bases. Germline V gene data show CDR1 as MGHRA and CDR2 as YSYEKL. Trimming stripped 0 bases from V and 5 bases from J, with 19 bases between. CDR3 length: 17 residues. The CDR3 protein is CASSQDETGTASYGYTF. The CDR3 bases are TGCGCCAGCAGCCAAGATGAGACAGGAACAGCATCATATGGCTACACCTTC.

The chain carries TRBV19 and TRBJ1-1; D is undetermined. The germline V gene encodes CDR1 LNHDA and CDR2 SQIVND (reference sequence). The CDR3 totals 15 residues. The V end lost 4 bases, the J end lost 3 bases, and 15 bases lay between the germline ends. The CDR3, as DNA: TGTGCCAGTAGTAATCGAGGAGGGCAGGACACTGAAGCTTTCTTT. It specifies CASSNRGGQDTEAFF.

This clone was recorded a few times. V and J are TRBV5-5 and TRBJ1-2, with a tentative D call TRBD1 (5 bases). The CDR3 is 13 residues long. Germline V lookup: CDR1 SGHKS, CDR2 YYEKEE (reference sequence). The V gene lost 5 bases and the J gene lost 2 bases, with 10 bases spanning the gap. CDR3 in DNA: TGTGCCAGCAGGGAGGGACCGAACTATGGCTACACCTTC. Translation: CASREGPNYGYTF.

This clone was seen more than once but under ten times. This chain joins TRBV10-3 and TRBJ1-2; TRBD1 agrees at 8 bases. This CDR3 is built from 13 residues. The ends lost 6 bases at V and 3 bases at J; junction bases unmatched: 3. CDR1 ENHRY and CDR2 SYGVKD come from the germline V gene. CDR3 sequence: CAISLDRDYGYTF. The CDR3 DNA reads TGTGCCATCAGCTTGGACAGGGACTATGGCTACACCTTC.

The V call is TRBV6-1, the J call TRBJ1-5; possible D gene TRBD1, 5 bases. Germline CDR1 is MNHNS and CDR2 is SASEGT. Trimming took off 2 bases at V and 0 bases at J, with 20 bases between the two ends. The length of the CDR3 is 19 residues. This CDR3 reads CASSERAFGQGNSNQPQHF. The CDR3 DNA is TGTGCCAGCAGTGAACGGGCCTTTGGGCAGGGAAATAGCAATCAGCCCCAGCATTTT.

The genes are TRBV20-1 and TRBJ1-1, with no clear D. This CDR3 has 11 residues. V lost 0 bases to trimming and J lost 10 bases, with 9 bases between them. Germline V gene sequence: CDR1 DFQATT, CDR2 SNEGSKA (reference sequence). CDR3: CSARDGSGAFF. The CDR3 nucleotides are TGCAGTGCTAGAGATGGGTCAGGAGCTTTCTTT.

This sequence joins TRBV2 and TRBJ2-7, with TRBD1 matching over 11 bases. Looked up from germline, CDR1 is SNHLY and CDR2 is FYNNEI. Trimming at V came to 5 bases and at J to 4 bases, leaving 10 bases not matched to a gene. The CDR3 covers 16 residues. In DNA, the CDR3 is TGTGCCAGCAGTTACGACGGACAGGGGGCTAGGTACGAGCAGTACTTC. This sequence encodes CASSYDGQGARYEQYF.

The V call is TRBV7-9, the J call TRBJ2-3; no clear D gene. Per germline, CDR1 SEHNR and CDR2 FQNEAQ (reference sequence). V shed 4 bases and J shed 2 bases, with 16 bases lying between them. The CDR3 is 16 residues long. DNA for the CDR3: TGTGCCAGCAGCTCGTCTCAGGATTCCCCCACAGATACGCAGTATTTT. This gives the protein CASSSSQDSPTDTQYF.

In this sample, this clone turned up a few times. The same CDR3 can be traced to other DNA sequences in this sample. This rearrangement joins TRBV11-2 to TRBJ1-2, with D possibly TRBD1 on 6 matching bases. Trimming shortened V by 4 bases and J by 4 bases, and 10 bases separated the two germline ends. This CDR3 spans 13 amino acids. In germline, CDR1 is SGHAT, CDR2 FQNNGV. CDR3: CASSSTGPYGYTF. CDR3 in DNA: TGTGCCAGCAGCTCGACAGGTCCCTATGGCTACACCTTC.

The chain joins TRBV4-1 to TRBJ2-3, with 10 bases fitting TRBD2. Trimming took 0 bases from V and 5 from J; bases not matched to a gene: 5. CDR3 length: 16 residues. Germline V lookup: CDR1 MGHRA, CDR2 YSYEKL. The CDR3 nucleotides are TGCGCCAGCAGCCAAGATCGGAGGACTAGCGGAGATACGCAGTATTTT. It encodes CASSQDRRTSGDTQYF.

The rearrangement links TRBV5-6 to TRBJ2-2, with TRBD1 identical over 10 bases. V trimming: 1 base; J trimming: 8 bases; junction bases outside the gene matches: 11. The CDR3 extends over 17 amino acids. The V gene's germline CDR1 is SGHDT and CDR2 YYEEEE. DNA for the CDR3: TGTGCCAGCAGCTTGTCGGGACAGGGGAGGAGTGGAGGGGAGCTGTTTTTT. As protein: CASSLSGQGRSGGELFF.

The chain links TRBV5-1 to TRBJ2-5; 8 bases agree with TRBD2. Germline V gene lookup returns CDR1 SGHRS and CDR2 YFSETQ. The CDR3 spans 16 residues. J was trimmed by 1 base and V by 0 bases; bases with no gene match: 5. CDR3 bases: TGCGCCAGCAGCTTGGGTACGGGAGGGGTCCAAGAGACCCAGTACTTC. Its translation: CASSLGTGGVQETQYF.

This sequence joins TRBV2 and TRBJ2-7; possibly TRBD1 for D (5 bases). Between the trimmed V and J ends, which lost 8 bases and 6 bases, there was a span of 14 bases. Per germline, CDR1 SNHLY and CDR2 FYNNEI. The CDR3 loop spans 12 amino acids. As DNA, the CDR3 is TGTGCCAGCTTGGGGAACAGGTTCGAGCAGTACTTC. The encoded protein is CASLGNRFEQYF.